This T cell receptor (beta chain) was identified in a study of cytomegalovirus exposure and HLA in healthy donors. The PCR used 60 Vbeta and 13 Jbeta primers. This table comes from immunoSEQ multiplex PCR, and its TCRdb copy is limited to in-frame clones, with some not included. This table holds nearly 110,000 clones, around 79% found once. The TCR sequence derives from a man aged 55 to 69 in good health and CMV-seronegative. Sequencing used PBMCs.

Here the CDR3 reads CASSLGTSGGPTDTQYF. CDR3 coding DNA: TGCGCCAGCAGCTTGGGGACTAGCGGGGGGCCAACAGATACGCAGTATTTT. The chain is built from TRBV5-1 and TRBJ2-3; TRBD2 matches at 14 bases. The V gene end was trimmed by 0 bases and the J gene end by 3 bases; junction bases not matched to a gene: 3. This CDR3 contains 17 residues. The germline CDR1 and CDR2 sequences are SGHRS and YFSETQ.